The T cell receptor beta chain under discussion was sequenced for a study of T cells in Graves' hyperthyroidism and ophthalmopathy. Uncontrolled infection, other autoimmune disease, pregnancy or lactation led to exclusion. Orbital computed tomography and thyroid ultrasound, together with serum TRAb and thyroxine and clinical symptoms, were used for diagnoses. This clonotype turned up a few times. CDR1 and CDR2 (germline): KGHDR, SFDVKD. J gave up 8 bases and V 7 bases, and 7 bases lay outside the gene matches. This CDR3 spans 13 amino acids. Template material for amplifying TCR beta CDR3 regions consisted of RNA transcripts. First-round RT-PCR targeting the TCR CDR3 was performed with the HTBI primer set. MiXCR, applied by TCRdb to the multiplex PCR reads, yields one record per CDR3 protein. This table has a few hundred thousand distinct CDR3 sequences, more than 15% appearing once.

The gene calls are TRBV24-1 and TRBJ2-1; 7 positions match TRBD2. Sequenced: blood. The TCR originated in a woman aged 25 to 39 with Graves' hyperthyroidism. The CDR3 DNA is TGTGCCACCAGATCGTGGGAGGGCCATGAGCAGTTCTTC. Translated: CATRSWEGHEQFF.